The clone carrying this T cell receptor (beta chain) came up many times. Germline V gene data show CDR1 as SGHRS and CDR2 as YFSETQ. The CDR3 is made up of 14 amino acids. The trim removed 8 bases at V and 7 bases at J, leaving 10 bases unmatched. CD8+CD57+ cell expansion, shown by flow cytometry, had occurred in the patients selected for sequencing. Every patient had severe acquired aplastic anemia. Therapy had not been given to patients before blood sampling. This entry is derived from a study of CD8+CD57+ T cells in acquired aplastic anemia. Overall study: Roughly 3 ug was the average amount of DNA from sorted CD4+ and CD8+ cells.

Both TCR beta VDJ combination and CDR3 sequence profiling were carried out. Genomic DNA was the template for this profiling. TCRdb redid the calling of the reads with MiXCR, one entry per CDR3 protein. The sample lists 160,000 or so distinct CDR3 sequences; around half were seen once. The sequencing sample was made of sorted CD4+, CD8+, or CD8+CD57+ T cells (not recorded which) from PBMCs. The source is a human donor with aplastic anemia. The genes are TRBV5-1 and TRBJ2-1; 9 bases match TRBD2. CDR3 DNA sequence: TGCGCCAGTACTTTAGCGGGAGATCGTAATGAGCAGTTCTTC. Protein sequence: CASTLAGDRNEQFF. Filled out from reference TRBV5-1 and TRBJ2-1, the complete variable domain reads KAGVTQTPRYLIKTRGQQVTLSCSPISGHRSVSWYQQTPGQGLQFLFEYFSETQRNKGNFPGRFSGRQFSNSRSEMNVSTLELGDSALYLCASTLAGDRNEQFFGPGTRLTVL.